This TCR beta chain originates from a study of beta chain features in type 1 diabetes. This clone was counted between two and nine times. The antigen remains undetermined. General study results and limits: Patients' naive, central memory and regulatory TCRB repertoires appeared more alike than those of healthy donors. TCRB CDR3 length was moderately but significantly reduced in all four CD4+ subsets of Type 1 diabetes patients.

Expressed TCRB transcripts were sequenced because the entire RNA isolate underwent reverse transcription. The table came from immunoSEQ multiplex PCR; TCRdb's copy has only in-frame clones and leaves some out. The sample consists of about 320,000 clones, 13% to 15% of them appearing once. CDR1 is SEHNR and CDR2 is FQNEAQ in the germline V gene (reference sequence). There are 16 residues in the CDR3. V was clipped by 6 bases and J by 3 bases; unmatched bases: 12. The chain carries TRBV7-9 and TRBJ2-3; 7 bases are a match to TRBD1. The material sequenced was central memory CD4+ T cells from blood. The TCR was taken from a man aged 30 to 39 in good health. The CDR3 here is CASRGYRDRATDTQYF. The CDR3 DNA is TGTGCCAGCAGGGGCTACCGGGACAGAGCAACAGATACGCAGTATTTT. The whole variable domain, remainder taken from reference TRBV7-9 and TRBJ2-3, is DTGVSQNPRHKITKRGQNVTFRCDPISEHNRLYWYRQTLGQGPEFLTYFQNEAQLEKSRLLSDRFSAERPKGSFSTLEIQRTEQGDSAMYLCASRGYRDRATDTQYFGPGTRLTVL.